Below, 20 T cell receptor beta chains from the same sample are listed, as sequenced in a study of blood T cells in healthy people across ages. It was with a sample-barcoded 5' primer and a J-beta primer mix that a second PCR of roughly 7 to 12 cycles was run. One entry per CDR3 protein, called by TCRdb with MiXCR from the 5' RACE reads. The data show about 900,000 distinct CDR3 sequences, with roughly 50% seen just once and around an eighth held by the top ten. The sequenced sample consisted of blood. All receptors come from a young man in good health.

The sample holds one count of this clonotype. The chain has TRBV6-2 or TRBV6-3 and TRBJ2-3; D gene unclear. Germline V gives CDR1 MNHEY, CDR2 SVGEGT. V lost 6 bases, J lost 1 base, and 14 bases lay in between. The CDR3 consists of 15 residues. The CDR3 reads CASREPRLGTDTQYF. The CDR3 DNA reads TGTGCCAGCAGGGAGCCTAGGTTAGGCACAGATACGCAGTATTTT.

The V and J genes are TRBV10-3 and TRBJ1-4, with a tentative D call TRBD1 (5 bases). Germline lookup yields CDR1 ENHRY and CDR2 SYGVKD. The length of the CDR3 is 13 residues. The V end was cut by 7 bases, the J end by 5 bases, with 11 bases between. The CDR3 sequence is CAITEGENEKLFF. The CDR3 DNA is TGTGCCATCACCGAAGGGGAGAATGAAAAACTGTTTTTT.

This clonotype was seen more than once but under ten times. The CDR3 DNA follows: TGCGCCAGCAGCCTTGGACCCGAGGGCAATCAGCCCCAGCATTTT. It translates to CASSLGPEGNQPQHF. This chain joins TRBV4-1 and TRBJ1-5, with no clear D. Looked up from germline, CDR1 is MGHRA and CDR2 is YSYEKL. Trimming took off 4 bases at V and 2 bases at J, with 12 bases between the two ends. CDR3 length: 15 residues.

The sample holds many counts of this clonotype. This chain uses TRBV5-6 with TRBJ2-1; the match to TRBD2 covers 7 bases. This CDR3 has 14 amino acids. With 3 bases clipped from V and 3 bases from J, the junction kept 3 bases outside the gene matches. Germline values: CDR1 SGHDT, CDR2 YYEEEE. This CDR3 reads CASSWEGVYNEQFF. CDR3 DNA: TGTGCCAGCAGCTGGGAGGGCGTCTACAATGAGCAGTTCTTC. Complete variable domain (other parts from reference TRBV5-6 and TRBJ2-1): DAGVTQSPTHLIKTRGQQVTLRCSPKSGHDTVSWYQQALGQGPQFIFQYYEEEERQRGNFPDRFSGHQFPNYSSELNVNALLLGDSALYLCASSWEGVYNEQFFGPGTRLTVL.

This clonotype was recorded a few times. V and J are TRBV6-5 and TRBJ2-3; 8 bases line up with TRBD2. The CDR3 contains 14 residues. The junction had 4 bases not matched to a gene; V was cut back by 6 bases and J by 2 bases. Germline values: CDR1 MNHEY, CDR2 SVGAGI. Here the CDR3 reads CASSFSGVTDTQYF. In DNA form, the CDR3 reads TGTGCCAGCAGCTTTAGCGGGGTCACAGATACGCAGTATTTT.

Regarding this clonotype: Mismatch with germline at one junction end may stem from a read error. The chain links TRBV10-3 to TRBJ1-1; D is possibly TRBD1 (5 bases). The CDR3 runs 15 residues. CDR1 and CDR2 (germline): ENHRY, SYGVKD. CDR3 residues: CAISEGGGVGTEAFF. The CDR3 DNA is TGTGCCATCAGTGAGGGGGGGGGTGTTGGCACTGAGGCTTTCTTT.

On this clonotype: This may stem from a read error, because a much larger clone lies one nucleotide away. CDR3 amino acids: CASSQGQEGNQPQHF. CDR3 coding DNA: TGCGCCAGCAGCCAAGGACAGGAAGGCAATCAGCCCCAGCATTTT. V gene TRBV4-3 combines with J gene TRBJ1-5; D is perhaps TRBD1 (6 bases). The V and J ends lost 1 base and 2 bases respectively, with 9 bases between them. Germline V lookup: CDR1 LGHNA, CDR2 YSLEER. The CDR3 sequence is 15 residues long.

V is TRBV14 and J is TRBJ1-1; no clear D. The ends were cut back, 4 bases at V and 2 bases at J, with 11 bases in the middle. This CDR3 comprises 14 residues. The germline CDR1 and CDR2 sequences are SGHDN and FVKESK. DNA for the CDR3: TGTGCCAGCAGCCTCTCACTCCCCAACACTGAAGCTTTCTTT. As protein: CASSLSLPNTEAFF.

V gene TRBV3-1 combines with J gene TRBJ2-1; D is undetermined. CDR1 and CDR2 from the germline V gene are LGHDT and YNNKEL (reference sequence). Trimming took off 0 bases at V and 13 bases at J, with 19 bases between the two ends. This CDR3 is built from 15 residues. CDR3 nucleotides: TGTGCCAGCAGCCAAGACCCCCGAAATAAAGCAGATCAGTTCTTC. The encoded protein is CASSQDPRNKADQFF.

With regard to this clonotype: One end of the junction fails to match germline, which may point to a read error. The chain employs TRBV11-1 and TRBJ2-4, with TRBD2 identical over 8 bases. The DNA end is more similar to TRBJ2-7, so the J call may be wrong. CDR1 and CDR2 from the germline V gene are SGHAT and FQDESV (reference sequence). CDR3 size: 15 residues. CDR3 in amino acids: CASSVLRGGSDEQYF. CDR3 DNA sequence: TGTGCCAGCAGCGTGTTACGGGGGGGCTCCGACGAGCAGTACTTC.

The chain has TRBV12-3 or TRBV12-4 and TRBJ2-1; possible D gene TRBD2, 5 bases. The J call may not be correct, given that the DNA end is closer to TRBJ2-7. The CDR3 is 14 amino acids. CDR3 in amino acids: CASSPIVRAYEQYF. CDR3 in DNA: TGTGCCAGCAGTCCCATCGTGAGGGCATATGAGCAGTACTTC.

The V gene is TRBV6-5, the J gene TRBJ2-7, with TRBD1 identical over 8 bases. With V trimmed by 3 bases and J by 4 bases, 5 bases remained unmatched. Germline CDR1 MNHEY, CDR2 SVGAGI. This CDR3 is built from 14 residues. The CDR3 region is CASSYGQGGYEQYF. CDR3 nucleotide sequence: TGTGCCAGCAGTTATGGACAGGGTGGGTACGAGCAGTACTTC.

This clonotype was observed a single time. This sequence joins TRBV18 and TRBJ2-7; D remains ambiguous. The CDR3 loop spans 11 amino acids. The V end lost 1 base, the J end lost 5 bases, and 3 bases lay between the germline ends. In germline, CDR1 is KGHSH, CDR2 LQKENI. The CDR3 DNA follows: TGTGCCAGCTCACCACAACACGAGCAGTACTTC. As protein: CASSPQHEQYF.

This clonotype was observed at least ten times. V gene TRBV20-1 combines with J gene TRBJ1-1, with 7 nucleotides matching TRBD1. V shed 2 bases and J 7 bases; nucleotides not matched to a gene: 16. The CDR3 extends over 16 amino acids. Looked up from germline, CDR1 is DFQATT and CDR2 is SNEGSKA (reference sequence). The CDR3 DNA follows: TGCAGTGCTAGATACCCCTGGCAGGGGGATTCAGGTGAAGCTTTCTTT. It translates to CSARYPWQGDSGEAFF.

The chain uses TRBV28 and TRBJ2-2, with 8 bases matching TRBD1. The germline V gene encodes CDR1 MDHEN and CDR2 SYDVKM. The CDR3 sequence is 15 residues long. V was pared by 6 bases and J by 4 bases, with 7 bases of the junction left unmatched. The CDR3 DNA reads TGTGCCAGCAGCCCGGGACAGGTCGGCACCGGGGAGCTGTTTTTT. Protein: CASSPGQVGTGELFF.

This clonotype was seen more than once but under ten times. The chain carries TRBV11-2 and TRBJ2-1, with 9 positions matching TRBD2. Per the germline V gene, CDR1 is SGHAT and CDR2 is FQNNGV. Losses at the gene ends were 4 bases for V and 2 bases for J; bases not matched to a gene: 3. The CDR3 consists of 15 residues. The CDR3 region is CASSSRLAAYNEQFF. The DNA of the CDR3 is TGTGCCAGCAGCTCAAGACTAGCGGCCTACAATGAGCAGTTCTTC.

A few counts support this clonotype. This sequence joins TRBV5-1 and TRBJ2-1; D not resolved. V was pared by 6 bases and J by 4 bases, with 8 bases between. Germline CDR1 reads SGHRS; CDR2 reads YFSETQ. The CDR3 has 12 amino acids. The CDR3 DNA reads as TGCGCCAGCACGGAACTATACAATGAGCAGTTCTTC. This codes for CASTELYNEQFF.

This clonotype was recorded a few times. The rearrangement links TRBV29-1 to TRBJ2-7; D gene uncertain. Trimming removed 5 bases from V and 3 bases from J, with 17 bases in between. Germline values: CDR1 SQVTM, CDR2 ANQGSEA. The CDR3 has 14 amino acids. CDR3 in amino acids: CSVNIEPNLYEQYF. The CDR3 coding sequence is TGCAGCGTTAATATCGAACCCAACCTCTACGAGCAGTACTTC.

The chain employs TRBV20-1 and TRBJ1-2; D may be TRBD1 (5 bases). Trimming stripped 6 bases from V and 4 bases from J, with 9 bases between. The CDR3 loop spans 11 amino acids. CDR1 is DFQATT, CDR2 SNEGSKA, per germline (reference sequence). CDR3: CSAPGTYGYTF. Written as DNA, the CDR3 is TGCAGTGCCCCTGGGACCTATGGCTACACCTTC.

This clonotype appeared a few times. This chain joins TRBV3-1 and TRBJ2-1; 11 positions match TRBD2. This CDR3 comprises 14 residues. The V and J ends lost 3 bases and 8 bases, in that order; junction bases with no gene match: 3. CDR1 is LGHDT and CDR2 is YNNKEL in the germline V gene (reference sequence). The CDR3 loop reads CASSQASGGHEQFF. The CDR3 DNA follows: TGTGCCAGCAGCCAGGCTAGCGGGGGGCATGAGCAGTTCTTC.